This T cell receptor (beta chain) was obtained from a study of T cells in Graves' hyperthyroidism and ophthalmopathy. Study at large: Pretreatment peripheral blood was obtained at initial diagnosis.

Clinicians diagnosed patients from clinical symptoms, serum thyroxine and TRAb, thyroid ultrasound and orbital computed tomography. This clonotype came up many times. Its target is unknown. Germline lookup yields CDR1 MNHNS and CDR2 SASEGT. This CDR3 is 13 amino acids long. Trimming shortened V by 6 bases and J by 6 bases, and 14 bases separated the two germline ends. From RNA transcripts, TCR beta CDR3 regions were amplified. Using the HTBI primer set, a first-round RT-PCR was run on the TCR CDR3. TCRdb analysed the multiplex PCR reads with MiXCR anew, one entry per CDR3 protein. The data show 530,000 or so distinct CDR3 sequences, with around 24% seen just once and about 11% held by the top ten. Study-level points and caveats: Most thyroid-expanded clonotypes above 0.001 were also found in blood. Ophthalmopathy and stable hyperthyroidism were separated by a 13 V-J model.

The TCR comes from a woman aged 30 to 39 with Graves' ophthalmopathy. The sample taken for sequencing was blood. This rearrangement joins TRBV6-1 to TRBJ1-1; the D gene is possibly TRBD1 (6 bases). As DNA, the CDR3 is TGTGCCAGCAGACACCCCGGGACATCTGAAGCTTTCTTT. Translating gives CASRHPGTSEAFF.